This T cell receptor (beta chain) was identified during a study of OX40 agonist ivuxolimab in advanced cancers. At the level of the study: It was ivuxolimab, an agonistic anti-OX40 (CD134) antibody, that patients were treated with. Study findings and constraints: There was clonal expansion of CD4+ and CD8+ blood T cells by week 6 at 0.1 to 3.0 mg/kg. Clonal expansion in partial responders at 0.1-3.0 mg/kg ranked among the lowest. Expanded clones belonging to CD8+ T cells outnumbered, on average, those of CD4+.

The CDR3 consists of 15 residues. V was pared by 4 bases and J by 1 base, with 13 bases between. Germline V gene sequence: CDR1 SGDLS, CDR2 YYNGEE. For this clone: The antigen remains undetermined.

Method: immunoSEQ multiplex PCR; TCRdb's copy keeps in-frame clones and lacks some. The repertoire holds some 28,000 clones, with around 85% as singletons. The rearrangement links TRBV9 to TRBJ2-3; D unclear. This TCR came from an adult with an advanced solid tumor such as melanoma, head and neck, liver or kidney cancer. Sample: CD4+ or CD8+ T cells sorted from blood, taken in a trial of the OX40 agonist ivuxolimab. The CDR3 here is CASSISTLGTDTQYF. For the CDR3, the DNA is TGTGCCAGCAGCATTAGCACCCTCGGCACAGATACGCAGTATTTT. Looking up the rest from reference TRBV9 and TRBJ2-3 gives the full variable domain: DSGVTQTPKHLITATGQRVTLRCSPRSGDLSVYWYQQSLDQGLQFLIQYYNGEERAKGNILERFSAQQFPDLHSELNLSSLELGDSALYFCASSISTLGTDTQYFGPGTRLTVL.